What follows are 15 T cell receptor beta chains derived from one specimen sequenced in a study of cytomegalovirus exposure and HLA in healthy donors. 13 Jbeta primers and 60 Vbeta primers were used for the PCR. Method: immunoSEQ multiplex PCR; TCRdb's copy keeps in-frame clones and lacks some. The sample lists over 200,000 clones; 70% to 90% were seen once. Sequencing was performed on PBMCs. Source of these receptors: a human donor in good health.

V usage is TRBV6-1 and J usage is TRBJ1-2; 7 bases are shared with TRBD1. This CDR3 contains 14 residues. Trimming cost V 6 bases and J 4 bases; bases outside gene matches: 8. Germline lookup yields CDR1 MNHNS and CDR2 SASEGT. The CDR3 nucleotides are TGTGCCAGCAGCATCGAGGCAGGGGGCTATGGCTACACCTTC. This encodes CASSIEAGGYGYTF.

The rearrangement uses TRBV4-1 and TRBJ2-1; the match to TRBD2 covers 7 bases. The CDR3 sequence is 17 residues long. Germline-derived CDR1 and CDR2 are MGHRA and YSYEKL. J gave up 3 bases and V 3 bases, and 11 bases lay outside the gene matches. The CDR3 bases are TGCGCCAGCAGCCACGGTATAGCGGGCCTTGACTACAATGAGCAGTTCTTC. This translates into CASSHGIAGLDYNEQFF.

V is TRBV29-1 and J is TRBJ1-5, with TRBD1 matching over 10 bases. V shed 5 bases, J shed 5 bases, and the junction held 3 bases outside the gene matches. The germline V gene encodes CDR1 SQVTM and CDR2 ANQGSEA. There are 13 residues in the CDR3. The CDR3 reads CSVTDRGDQPQHF. CDR3 nucleotide sequence: TGCAGCGTTACGGACAGGGGGGATCAGCCCCAGCATTTT.

The chain employs TRBV10-3 and TRBJ1-1; the D gene is possibly TRBD1 (6 bases). This CDR3 contains 13 residues. Trimming shortened V by 6 bases and J by 3 bases, and 11 bases separated the two germline ends. Germline lookup yields CDR1 ENHRY and CDR2 SYGVKD. The CDR3 nucleotides read TGTGCCATCAGACAGGGATCGGACACTGAAGCTTTCTTT. Protein sequence: CAIRQGSDTEAFF.

CDR3 nucleotide sequence: TGTGCCAGCAGCTCAGGACTAGCGGACACAGATACGCAGTATTTT. Translated, it gives CASSSGLADTDTQYF. This sequence joins TRBV7-9 and TRBJ2-3; 10 bases match TRBD2. Germline lookup yields CDR1 SEHNR and CDR2 FQNEAQ (reference sequence). The trim removed 4 bases at V and 2 bases at J, leaving 3 bases unmatched. The CDR3 totals 15 residues.

The DNA for the CDR3 is TGTGCCTGGAGTCAATCAACCGGGACACTTAAAGAATCTTTCTTT. It yields the protein CAWSQSTGTLKESFF. The chain combines TRBV30 with TRBJ1-1, with D possibly being TRBD1 (6 bases). The ends were cut back, 2 bases at V and 12 bases at J, with 25 bases in the middle. The CDR3 runs to 15 residues. Germline values: CDR1 GTSNPN, CDR2 SVGIG (reference sequence).

This clone was picked up one time. The rearrangement joins TRBV7-9 to TRBJ1-2; possibly TRBD1 for D (6 bases). Germline V CDR1 and CDR2: SEHNR, FQNEAQ (reference sequence). V lost 3 bases, J lost 3 bases, and 14 bases lay in between. The CDR3 sequence is 15 residues long. The chain's CDR3 is CASSFDWGQDYGYTF. The CDR3 bases are TGTGCCAGCAGCTTTGATTGGGGGCAGGACTATGGCTACACCTTC.

This clone has a handful of counts. The junction shows a germline mismatch at one end, possibly a read error. CDR3 in amino acids: CSSSSNWRGPSYEQYF. In DNA form, the CDR3 reads TGTTCCAGCAGCTCGAATTGGAGGGGGCCCTCCTACGAGCAGTACTTC. The V gene is TRBV7-9, the J gene TRBJ2-7, with D perhaps matching TRBD1 (7 bases). Per the germline V gene, CDR1 is SEHNR and CDR2 is FQNEAQ (reference sequence). This CDR3 contains 16 residues.

The chain has TRBV28 and TRBJ2-7, with 10 positions matching TRBD1. From germline, CDR1 is MDHEN and CDR2 SYDVKM. V was pared by 6 bases and J by 4 bases, with 9 bases of the junction left unmatched. The CDR3 spans 15 residues. CDR3: CASSPGTGAPYEQYF. CDR3 coding DNA: TGTGCCAGCAGCCCAGGGACAGGGGCTCCGTACGAGCAGTACTTC.

The chain couples TRBV6-5 to TRBJ2-7; TRBD1 agrees at 10 bases. Losses at the gene ends were 2 bases for V and 2 bases for J; bases not matched to a gene: 3. The CDR3 is made up of 15 amino acids. Germline V CDR1 and CDR2: MNHEY, SVGAGI. Written as DNA, the CDR3 is TGTGCCAGCAGTTACGGGACAGGGGACACCTACGAGCAGTACTTC. Its translation: CASSYGTGDTYEQYF.

V is TRBV5-1 and J is TRBJ2-3; TRBD2 aligns across 7 bases. Trimming removed 0 bases from V and 0 bases from J; junction bases left unmatched: 13. Per germline, CDR1 SGHRS and CDR2 YFSETQ. CDR3 length equals 19 residues. CDR3 in amino acids: CASSLVRNGGGLSTDTQYF. In DNA, the CDR3 is TGCGCCAGCAGCTTGGTCAGGAACGGCGGGGGACTTAGCACAGATACGCAGTATTTT.

This clone was seen more than once but under ten times. V is TRBV28 and J is TRBJ2-7; 7 bases agree with TRBD2. J gave up 8 bases and V 5 bases, and 9 bases lay outside the gene matches. This CDR3 region has 13 residues. The V gene's germline CDR1 is MDHEN and CDR2 SYDVKM. Written as DNA, the CDR3 is TGTGCCAGCAGTCCCGGGACTACCCCTCAGCAGTACTTC. The encoded protein is CASSPGTTPQQYF. Drawing the rest from reference TRBV28 and TRBJ2-7, the complete variable domain is DVKVTQSSRYLVKRTGEKVFLECVQDMDHENMFWYRQDPGLGLRLIYFSYDVKMKEKGDIPEGYSVSREKKERFSLILESASTNQTSMYLCASSPGTTPQQYFGPGTRLTVT.

The CDR3 here is CASSHYSQDEQFF. CDR3 in DNA: TGCGCCAGCAGCCATTATTCTCAGGATGAGCAGTTCTTC. The chain links TRBV4-1 to TRBJ2-1; D is unclear. The germline CDR1 and CDR2 sequences are MGHRA and YSYEKL. The CDR3 covers 13 residues. Trimming took off 3 bases at V and 8 bases at J, with 11 bases between the two ends.

The gene calls are TRBV6-1 and TRBJ2-3; D not certain. CDR3 length: 16 residues. The V gene's germline CDR1 is MNHNS and CDR2 SASEGT. Trimming removed 1 base at V and 3 bases at J, with 14 bases between. CDR3 coding DNA: TGTGCCAGCAGTGAAGTGTCCCGACTTAGTACAGATACGCAGTATTTT. Encoded protein: CASSEVSRLSTDTQYF.

V gene TRBV5-1 combines with J gene TRBJ2-2; 7 bases map to TRBD1. The germline V gene has CDR1 SGHRS and CDR2 YFSETQ. The CDR3 consists of 15 residues. V gave up 5 bases and J gave up 0 bases; unmatched junction bases: 4. This chain's CDR3 is CASSLDRANTGELFF. CDR3 nucleotide sequence: TGCGCCAGCAGTTTAGACAGGGCGAACACCGGGGAGCTGTTTTTT.